This record looks at one T cell receptor (beta chain) sequence and its context. The antigen is undetermined. The sample comes from a study of regulatory T cells in long-lasting Graves disease. General study results and limits: Patients with persistent Graves' had lower TCR diversity than newly diagnosed patients. Favoring TRBV28, TRBJ1-2 and TRBJ2-5 was a feature seen in persistent disease.

The CDR3 has 13 amino acids. CDR1 SNHLY and CDR2 FYNNEI come from the germline V gene. Trimming removed 7 bases at V and 1 base at J, with 8 bases between. Libraries of TCR beta came from iRepertoire HTBI primers plus Arm-PCR of CDR3 regions. TCRdb itself ran the multiplex PCR reads through MiXCR, one entry per CDR3 protein. The sample gives over 650,000 distinct CDR3 sequences, approximately 29% of which show up once; roughly 40% is in the top ten. As for time point: persistent/refractory GD, antithyroid drugs over 5 years with positive TRAb. After RNA was extracted from PBMCs, the TCR library was made from it. A roughly 8.6-milliliter sample of peripheral blood was drawn into EDTA tubes.

This chain links TRBV2 with TRBJ1-3; D remains unclear. Here the sequenced sample was peripheral blood mononuclear cells (PBMCs), taken when the disease was refractory, from a patient treated with antithyroid drugs. The sequence came from a female donor with Graves disease. The CDR3 DNA sequence: TGTGCCAGCATCGAGGATTCTGGAAACACCATATATTTT. The encoded protein is CASIEDSGNTIYF.